This T cell receptor beta chain was sequenced in a study of T cell repertoires in cytomegalovirus infection. Study-level points and caveats: Within the response measured ex vivo, HLA-C-restricted CMV-specific TCR beta clonotypes were dominant.

Trimming left V 0 bases short and J 3 bases short, with 20 bases between. Germline assignment: CDR1 LGHNA and CDR2 YSLEER. The CDR3 length is 18 residues. About this clonotype: No antigen is known for it.

Via MiXCR, TCRdb re-called the reads, giving one row per CDR3 protein. This table has about 920,000 distinct CDR3 sequences, less than 35% appearing once. The chain couples TRBV4-3 to TRBJ1-1; weak D call: TRBD1 (5 bases). This receptor was taken from a human donor in good health (CMV status not recorded). Some clones in this sample may be carry-over from other donors' samples. This specimen was cultured CD8+ T cells from PBMCs, taken from culture after CMV antigen stimulation. The CDR3 loop reads CASSQDLPIRTRHTEAFF. The CDR3 DNA is TGCGCCAGCAGCCAAGATCTTCCTATCCGGACAAGGCACACTGAAGCTTTCTTT.